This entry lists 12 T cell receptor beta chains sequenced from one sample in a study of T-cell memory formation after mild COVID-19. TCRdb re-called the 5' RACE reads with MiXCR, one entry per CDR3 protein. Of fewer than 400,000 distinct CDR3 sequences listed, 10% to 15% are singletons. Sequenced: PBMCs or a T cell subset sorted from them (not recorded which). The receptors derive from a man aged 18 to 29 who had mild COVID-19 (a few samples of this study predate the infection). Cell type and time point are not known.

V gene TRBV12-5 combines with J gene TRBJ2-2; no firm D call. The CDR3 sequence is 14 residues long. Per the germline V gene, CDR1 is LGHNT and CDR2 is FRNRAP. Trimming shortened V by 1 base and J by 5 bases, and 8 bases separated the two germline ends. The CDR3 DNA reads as TGTGCTAGTGGTTTGGGTACGGCTACCGGGGAGCTGTTTTTT. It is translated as CASGLGTATGELFF. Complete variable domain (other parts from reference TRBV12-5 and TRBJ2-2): DARVTQTPRHKVTEMGQEVTMRCQPILGHNTVFWYRQTMMQGLELLAYFRNRAPLDDSGMPKDRFSAEMPDATLATLKIQPSEPRDSAVYFCASGLGTATGELFFGEGSRLTVL.

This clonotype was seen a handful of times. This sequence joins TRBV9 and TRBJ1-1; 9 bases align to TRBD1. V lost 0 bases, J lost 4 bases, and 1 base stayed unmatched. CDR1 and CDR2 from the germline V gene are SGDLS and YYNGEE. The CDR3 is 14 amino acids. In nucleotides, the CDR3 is TGTGCCAGCAGCGTAGTGGGACAGGGCACTGAAGCTTTCTTT. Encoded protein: CASSVVGQGTEAFF.

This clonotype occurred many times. In DNA form, the CDR3 reads TGTGCCATCAAGAGCCTAGCGGGGGGCCCAAACACCGGGGAGCTGTTTTTT. It yields the protein CAIKSLAGGPNTGELFF. The gene calls are TRBV10-3 and TRBJ2-2; 11 bases are shared with TRBD2. The CDR3 runs to 17 residues. Germline values: CDR1 ENHRY, CDR2 SYGVKD. The ends lost 7 bases at V and 2 bases at J; junction bases unmatched: 9.

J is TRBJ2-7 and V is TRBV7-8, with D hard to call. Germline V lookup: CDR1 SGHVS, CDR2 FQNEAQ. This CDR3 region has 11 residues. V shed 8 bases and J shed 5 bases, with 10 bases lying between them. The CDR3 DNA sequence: TGTGCCAGCTCCAATCCCAACGAGCAGTACTTC. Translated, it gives CASSNPNEQYF.

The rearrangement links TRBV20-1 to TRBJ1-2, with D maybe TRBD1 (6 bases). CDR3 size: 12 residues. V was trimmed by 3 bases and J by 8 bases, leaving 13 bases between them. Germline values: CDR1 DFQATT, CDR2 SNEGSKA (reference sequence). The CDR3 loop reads CSARPGAVGYTF. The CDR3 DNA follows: TGCAGTGCTAGGCCGGGGGCGGTGGGCTACACCTTC.

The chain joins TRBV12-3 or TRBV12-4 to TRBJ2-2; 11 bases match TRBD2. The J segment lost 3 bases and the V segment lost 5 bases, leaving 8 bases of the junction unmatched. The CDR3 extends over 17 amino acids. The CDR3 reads CASSPFALAGDTGELFF. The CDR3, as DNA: TGTGCCAGCAGTCCCTTCGCACTAGCGGGGGACACCGGGGAGCTGTTTTTT.

CDR3 DNA sequence: TGTGCCAGCAGCTTGACTAGCGGGCAAGTTGGGCAAAATGAGCAGTTCTTC. Its translation: CASSLTSGQVGQNEQFF. V usage is TRBV7-2 and J usage is TRBJ2-1; 10 nucleotides align to TRBD2. Germline V gene lookup returns CDR1 SGHTA and CDR2 FQGNSA. The CDR3 has 17 amino acids. V lost 3 bases, J lost 7 bases, and 12 bases stayed unmatched.

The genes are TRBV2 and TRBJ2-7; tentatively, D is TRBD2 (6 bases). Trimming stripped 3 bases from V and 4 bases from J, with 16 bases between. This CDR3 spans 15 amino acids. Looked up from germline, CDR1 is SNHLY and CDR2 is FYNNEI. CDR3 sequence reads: CASSDILAGWYEQYF. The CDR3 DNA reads TGTGCCAGCAGTGATATACTAGCCGGTTGGTACGAGCAGTACTTC.

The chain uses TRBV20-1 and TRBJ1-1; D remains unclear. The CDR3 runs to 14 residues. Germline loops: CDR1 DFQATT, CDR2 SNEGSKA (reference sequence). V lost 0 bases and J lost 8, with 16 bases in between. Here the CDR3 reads CSARDLRLLAEAFF. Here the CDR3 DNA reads TGCAGTGCTAGAGATCTACGACTGCTAGCAGAAGCTTTCTTT.

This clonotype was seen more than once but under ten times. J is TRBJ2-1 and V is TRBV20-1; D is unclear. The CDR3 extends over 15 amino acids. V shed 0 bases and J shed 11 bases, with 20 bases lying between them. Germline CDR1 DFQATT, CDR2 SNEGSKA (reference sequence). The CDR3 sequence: CSARDRLGLLSKQFF. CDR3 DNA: TGCAGTGCTAGAGATCGGCTTGGGCTTTTGTCTAAGCAGTTCTTC.

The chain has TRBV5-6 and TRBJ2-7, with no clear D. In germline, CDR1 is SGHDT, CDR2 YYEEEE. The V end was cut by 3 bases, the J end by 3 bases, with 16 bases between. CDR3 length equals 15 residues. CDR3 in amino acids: CASSYRGVAIYEQYV. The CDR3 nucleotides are TGTGCCAGCAGCTACCGAGGTGTTGCCATCTACGAGCAGTACGTC.

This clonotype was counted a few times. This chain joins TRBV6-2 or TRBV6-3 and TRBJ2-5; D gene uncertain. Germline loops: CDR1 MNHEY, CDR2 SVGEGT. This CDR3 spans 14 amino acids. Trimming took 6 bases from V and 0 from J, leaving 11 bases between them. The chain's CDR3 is CASRSIMYQETQYF. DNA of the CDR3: TGTGCCAGCAGATCCATAATGTACCAAGAGACCCAGTACTTC.